The TCR beta chain under discussion was sequenced for a study of shared clonotypes between healthy human individuals. Overall study: The cohort had a couple of women and a few men, ages 18 to 49.

As regards this clone: Its antigen is unidentified.

The study, taken as a whole, reports: Although depth was large, rarefaction showed that sequencing of the sorted subsets was incomplete.

Study processing details: ImmunoSEQ junction-only sequences lacked quality scores, so their filtering differed. Method: immunoSEQ multiplex PCR; TCRdb's copy keeps in-frame clones and lacks some. V and J calls and clone size are copied from that table; D and trimming were computed from the DNA. The data contain approximately 320,000 clones, roughly 70% of them singletons. The clonotype originates from a man aged 25 to 45 in good health. Sequencing was carried out using memory CD4+ T cells sorted from blood. As to subset: CD45RA-negative fraction.

The CDR3 DNA reads as TGTGCCAGCACCTCGTGGGGTTTGCGGCACACAGATACGCAGTATTTT. Encoded protein: CASTSWGLRHTDTQYF. The chain joins TRBV5-4 to TRBJ2-3, with D hard to call. The CDR3 is 16 amino acids. The ends were cut back, 6 bases at V and 2 bases at J, with 19 bases in the middle. Germline V gene data show CDR1 as SGHNT and CDR2 as YYREEE (reference sequence). Supplemented by reference TRBV5-4 and TRBJ2-3, the full variable domain reads ETGVTQSPTHLIKTRGQQVTLRCSSQSGHNTVSWYQQALGQGPQFIFQYYREEENGRGNFPPRFSGLQFPNYSSELNVNALELDDSALYLCASTSWGLRHTDTQYFGPGTRLTVL.